One and the same sample provided the 18 T cell receptor beta chains below, sequenced in a study of circulating CD8 cells and anti-PD-1 response in melanoma. Live CD3+CD8+TCRalphabeta+ cells were sorted into four subsets by PD-1 and/or TIGIT. TCR libraries were prepared from roughly 14 ng of total RNA with the QIAseq Immune Repertoire TCR panel. TCRdb independently ran MiXCR on the reads; one entry per CDR3 protein. The repertoire holds about 520 distinct CDR3 sequences, with around 10% as singletons. The source was CD8+ T cells from PBMCs, collected at baseline or after one month of anti-PD-1 therapy (not recorded which). These receptors originate from a human donor with melanoma.

In the case of this clonotype: A far larger clone is off by one base, so a read error is likely. The V and J genes are TRBV28 and TRBJ2-1; 8 bases fit TRBD2. The trim removed 6 bases at V and 10 bases at J, leaving 17 bases unmatched. Germline CDR1 and CDR2: MDHEN and SYDVKM. The CDR3 is 16 residues long. In nucleotides, the CDR3 is TGTGCCAGCAGGGGAATAGGGGCTAGCGGGCCCTACGAGCAGTTCTTC. Its translation is CASRGIGASGPYEQFF.

By sample share, this clonotype is large. This chain connects TRBV19 to TRBJ2-7, with D possibly being TRBD2 (6 bases). V dropped 3 bases and J dropped 0 bases, with 9 bases sitting between them. Germline V gene lookup returns CDR1 LNHDA and CDR2 SQIVND (reference sequence). This CDR3 region has 14 residues. CDR3 coding DNA: TGTGCCAGTAGTATGGAGGGAAGCTCCTACGAGCAGTACTTC. It is translated as CASSMEGSSYEQYF.

This clonotype is labeled as large. This chain connects TRBV19 to TRBJ2-1; D perhaps matches TRBD1 (5 bases). This CDR3 region has 14 residues. Trimming cost V 3 bases and J 2 bases, with 8 bases left between them. Germline V gene sequence: CDR1 LNHDA, CDR2 SQIVND (reference sequence). The CDR3 loop is CASSIQGPYNEQFF. The CDR3 coding sequence is TGTGCCAGTAGTATCCAGGGCCCCTACAATGAGCAGTTCTTC.

This clonotype is categorized as large (0.1 to 1%). V gene TRBV24-1 combines with J gene TRBJ2-2; D is unresolved. The CDR3 sequence is 13 residues long. Germline V lookup: CDR1 KGHDR, CDR2 SFDVKD. Trimming cost V 5 bases and J 6 bases, with 9 bases left between them. CDR3 in amino acids: CATSVRSPGELFF. The DNA for the CDR3 is TGTGCCACCAGTGTAAGGAGCCCCGGGGAGCTGTTTTTT.

Points on this clonotype: At one end the junction does not follow the germline gene, possibly because of a read error. The chain links TRBV7-2 to TRBJ2-4, with D tentatively TRBD1 or TRBD2 (6 bases each). Germline V gene data show CDR1 as SGHTA and CDR2 as FQGNSA. The CDR3 is 15 amino acids. CDR3 coding DNA: TGTGCCAGCAGCCAACCCAATAGCAGGCGGGACATCCAGTACTTC. The encoded protein is CASSQPNSRRDIQYF.

This clonotype is medium-sized by share. The chain employs TRBV30 and TRBJ1-2; 7 bases are a match to TRBD1. CDR1 and CDR2 from the germline V gene are GTSNPN and SVGIG (reference sequence). The ends lost 1 base at V and 1 base at J; junction bases unmatched: 6. CDR3 length equals 15 residues. The CDR3 region is CAWSEPGTVNYGYTF. The CDR3 nucleotides read TGTGCCTGGAGTGAGCCCGGGACAGTTAACTATGGCTACACCTTC.

By sample fraction, this clonotype is large. The chain has TRBV2 and TRBJ2-1, with 8 bases identical to TRBD2. V gave up 1 base and J gave up 8 bases; unmatched junction bases: 7. There are 15 residues in the CDR3. Per germline, CDR1 SNHLY and CDR2 FYNNEI. In DNA, the CDR3 is TGTGCCAGCAGTGAAGGAAGCGGGGGTTTCGATGAGCAGTTCTTC. It specifies CASSEGSGGFDEQFF.

This clonotype qualifies as large (0.1 to 1%). V usage is TRBV19 and J usage is TRBJ2-1; TRBD2 matches 9 bases. J gave up 3 bases and V 2 bases, and 11 bases lay outside the gene matches. Germline V CDR1 and CDR2: LNHDA, SQIVND (reference sequence). The CDR3 contains 18 residues. The CDR3 protein is CASSISSAGGSHYNEQFF. The CDR3 coding sequence is TGTGCCAGTAGTATATCCTCTGCGGGAGGGTCACACTACAATGAGCAGTTCTTC.

This clonotype rates as large. The chain recombines TRBV4-1 with TRBJ2-5; D is uncertain. CDR3 size: 16 residues. Germline CDR1 and CDR2: MGHRA and YSYEKL. V was pared by 0 bases and J by 7 bases, with 18 bases between. The CDR3 region is CASSQDGMGGLGTQYF. As DNA, the CDR3 is TGCGCCAGCAGCCAAGATGGAATGGGCGGCCTAGGGACCCAGTACTTC.

This clonotype is large. DNA for the CDR3: TGTGCCAGCAGTTTAACAGGAGGGGCCACCTACGAGCAGTACTTC. This gives the protein CASSLTGGATYEQYF. This chain connects TRBV27 to TRBJ2-7, with a possible D match to TRBD2 (6 bases). The CDR3 loop spans 15 amino acids. V was shortened by 2 bases and J by 2 bases, with 13 bases between the two germline ends. CDR1 MNHEY and CDR2 SMNVEV come from the germline V gene (reference sequence).

By sample share, this clonotype is large. The rearrangement joins TRBV28 to TRBJ2-3; no clear D gene. Trimming pared 5 bases from V and 5 bases from J, leaving 14 bases between. CDR3 length equals 14 residues. CDR1 is MDHEN, CDR2 SYDVKM, per germline. Here the CDR3 reads CASSELRVGDTQYF. The CDR3 DNA reads as TGTGCCAGCAGTGAACTTCGAGTGGGAGATACGCAGTATTTT.

This clonotype is classed as medium-sized. J is TRBJ2-2 and V is TRBV5-6; the match to TRBD2 covers 7 bases. This CDR3 is built from 17 residues. CDR1 and CDR2 (germline): SGHDT, YYEEEE. Unmatched junction bases numbered 11, after V lost 6 bases and J lost 0 bases. The CDR3 here is CASNHGGGAANTGELFF. The CDR3 region has the DNA TGTGCCAGCAACCACGGGGGAGGGGCAGCGAACACCGGGGAGCTGTTTTTT.

This clonotype is large by share. No conserved phenylalanine or tryptophan ends this CDR3, so it is likely a read error. The chain carries TRBV20-1 and TRBJ2-3; TRBD2 agrees at 12 bases. Germline CDR1 DFQATT, CDR2 SNEGSKA (reference sequence). The CDR3 runs to 17 residues. J was trimmed by 4 bases and V by 3 bases; bases with no gene match: 11. Here the CDR3 DNA reads TGCAGTGCTAGCCTCGACGCTAGCGGGGGGGCCCCAGATACGCAGTATATT. Its protein product is CSASLDASGGAPDTQYI.

This clonotype qualifies as medium-sized. The chain uses TRBV19 and TRBJ1-5; a possible D gene is TRBD1 (6 bases). The length of the CDR3 is 16 residues. Trimming pared 9 bases from V and 1 base from J, leaving 19 bases between. In germline, CDR1 is LNHDA, CDR2 SQIVND (reference sequence). The CDR3 DNA reads as TGTGCCAGCGGGGGCCGCTTCGACAAAAGCAATCAGCCCCAGCATTTT. Its translation is CASGGRFDKSNQPQHF.

This rearrangement joins TRBV25-1 to TRBJ2-7, with D perhaps matching TRBD1 (5 bases). The CDR3 extends over 13 amino acids. V shed 3 bases and J shed 3 bases, with 9 bases lying between them. Germline loops: CDR1 MGHDK, CDR2 SYGVNS. As DNA, the CDR3 is TGTGCCAGCAGTGACTGGCAGGGCTACGAGCAGTACTTC. It yields the protein CASSDWQGYEQYF.

By share, this clonotype ranks as large. V is TRBV29-1 and J is TRBJ2-5; 9 bases fit TRBD1. This CDR3 spans 17 amino acids. V lost 6 bases and J lost 2; bases outside the gene matches: 16. Germline V gene data show CDR1 as SQVTM and CDR2 as ANQGSEA. CDR3 protein: CSVPYIRQGVRQETQYF. In DNA, the CDR3 is TGCAGCGTACCCTACATTAGACAGGGGGTGCGTCAAGAGACCCAGTACTTC.

By sample fraction, this clonotype is medium-sized. This chain joins TRBV19 and TRBJ2-3; TRBD1 aligns across 10 bases. V dropped 4 bases and J dropped 3; count of bases not matched to a gene: 7. The CDR3 is 16 residues long. Germline V lookup: CDR1 LNHDA, CDR2 SQIVND (reference sequence). The CDR3, as DNA: TGTGCCAGTAGTAGATCCCCGGGACAGGGGACAGATACGCAGTATTTT. Translated: CASSRSPGQGTDTQYF.

Within the sample, this clonotype is medium-sized. This chain links TRBV27 with TRBJ2-7, with TRBD1 matching 11 bases. V lost 0 bases and J lost 2; bases outside the gene matches: 3. This CDR3 is built from 16 residues. The germline gives CDR1 MNHEY, CDR2 SMNVEV (reference sequence). The CDR3 nucleotides read TGTGCCAGCAGTTTATCGGGGGGACAGGGGGCCTACGAGCAGTACTTC. Translating gives CASSLSGGQGAYEQYF.